The next 19 T cell receptor beta chains were all read from a single sample in a study of T cell repertoires in cytomegalovirus infection. Via MiXCR, TCRdb re-called the reads, giving one row per CDR3 protein. Among approximately 170,000 distinct CDR3 sequences, 17% were seen once, and the ten largest hold around 20%. Sequences were obtained from CD8+ T cells from PBMCs. These receptors were taken from a human donor in good health (CMV status not recorded). Some clones in this sample may be carry-over from other donors' samples.

This chain links TRBV7-6 with TRBJ2-3; D ambiguous. With 5 bases removed from V and 3 bases from J, the gap between germline ends came to 9 bases. The germline gives CDR1 SGHVS, CDR2 FNYEAQ. The CDR3 has 13 amino acids. The CDR3, as DNA: TGTGCCAGCAGCGCCCTTCCGACAGATACGCAGTATTTT. Residues: CASSALPTDTQYF.

This clonotype has just a few counts. This sequence joins TRBV6-2 or TRBV6-3 and TRBJ2-1, with D tentatively TRBD1 (5 bases). The CDR3 contains 15 residues. The V gene's germline CDR1 is MNHEY and CDR2 SVGEGT. V lost 4 bases and J 0 bases, leaving 10 bases between the germline ends. CDR3 sequence: CASSSDSSSYNEQFF. CDR3 nucleotide sequence: TGTGCCAGCAGTTCTGACAGCAGCTCCTACAATGAGCAGTTCTTC.

The chain is built from TRBV5-4 and TRBJ2-1, with D tentatively TRBD2 (5 bases). CDR1 is SGHNT and CDR2 is YYREEE in the germline V gene (reference sequence). V gave up 0 bases and J gave up 1 base, with 11 bases separating them. This CDR3 has 16 residues. In nucleotides, the CDR3 is TGTGCCAGCAGCTTGGGCGGGCCCGTTTCCTACAATGAGCAGTTCTTC. Its protein product is CASSLGGPVSYNEQFF.

The V and J genes are TRBV7-2 and TRBJ1-4; D unresolved. V was pared by 1 base and J by 6 bases, with 12 bases between. CDR1 and CDR2 (germline): SGHTA, FQGNSA. The CDR3 contains 15 residues. Here the CDR3 DNA reads TGTGCCAGCAGCTTAGAAGGGCCGGGTGATGAAAAACTGTTTTTT. This gives the protein CASSLEGPGDEKLFF.

This clonotype showed up just a few times. The chain carries TRBV6-5 and TRBJ2-2; possible D gene TRBD1, 5 bases. Germline V gene sequence: CDR1 MNHEY, CDR2 SVGAGI. V lost 2 bases and J 2 bases, leaving 6 bases between the germline ends. This CDR3 is 14 amino acids long. The CDR3 nucleotides read TGTGCCAGCAGTTACCAGGGAAACACCGGGGAGCTGTTTTTT. Translating it yields CASSYQGNTGELFF.

This chain uses TRBV4-3 with TRBJ2-1; TRBD2 agrees at 7 bases. This CDR3 is 15 amino acids long. CDR1 is LGHNA, CDR2 YSLEER, per germline. Germline trimming cut 1 base from V and 2 bases from J; bases unmatched to any gene: 2. CDR3 sequence: CASSQAAGTYNEQFF. For the CDR3, the DNA is TGCGCCAGCAGCCAAGCAGCGGGAACCTACAATGAGCAGTTCTTC.

This clonotype was picked up a small number of times. This rearrangement joins TRBV14 to TRBJ1-2; D might be TRBD1 (5 bases). Germline CDR1 SGHDN, CDR2 FVKESK. Deletions cut 0 bases from V and 3 bases from J, with 11 bases between. This CDR3 is 15 amino acids long. The CDR3 protein is CASSQDSRAYYGYTF. The DNA for the CDR3 is TGTGCCAGCAGCCAAGATTCCAGGGCGTACTATGGCTACACCTTC.

To note about this clonotype: This may be a read error: a much more frequent sequence differs by one nucleotide. This chain connects TRBV7-2 to TRBJ1-3; a possible D gene is TRBD1 (5 bases). Germline loops: CDR1 SGHTA, CDR2 FQGNSA. V was trimmed by 1 base and J by 0 bases, leaving 10 bases between them. The CDR3 length is 16 residues. In DNA, the CDR3 is TGTGCCAGCAGCTTAGGGGTGGACATCTCTGGAAACACCATATATTTT. The encoded protein is CASSLGVDISGNTIYF.

This chain joins TRBV6-2 or TRBV6-3 and TRBJ2-6; 7 nucleotides agree with TRBD1. This CDR3 comprises 15 residues. Germline-derived CDR1 and CDR2 are MNHEY and SVGEGT. Losses at the gene ends were 5 bases for V and 2 bases for J; bases not matched to a gene: 3. The CDR3 region has the DNA TGTGCCAGCAGTGACCAGGGGGCTGGGGCCAACGTCCTGACTTTC. Translating it yields CASSDQGAGANVLTF.

The CDR3 nucleotides read TGTGCCAGCAGTGAATTCGATTCAGGGCCGGGCGAGCAGTACTTC. It encodes CASSEFDSGPGEQYF. This rearrangement joins TRBV6-1 to TRBJ2-7; tentatively, D is TRBD1 (5 bases). V lost 2 bases, J lost 6 bases, and 17 bases lay in between. The CDR3 has 15 amino acids. Germline V gene lookup returns CDR1 MNHNS and CDR2 SASEGT.

The chain joins TRBV7-2 to TRBJ2-7; TRBD1 or TRBD2 may be the D gene (6 bases each). Germline CDR1 reads SGHTA; CDR2 reads FQGNSA. V lost 5 bases and J 4 bases, leaving 9 bases between the germline ends. The CDR3 is 12 residues long. The CDR3 here is CASSQGRYEQYF. In nucleotides, the CDR3 is TGTGCCAGCAGCCAGGGGAGGTACGAGCAGTACTTC.

This chain's CDR3 is CASSYSRGVSYEQYF. CDR3 in DNA: TGTGCCAGCAGTTACTCTAGGGGGGTCTCCTACGAGCAGTACTTC. The chain recombines TRBV6-2 or TRBV6-3 with TRBJ2-7; D assignment may be TRBD1 or TRBD2 (6 bases each). With 0 bases removed from V and 0 bases from J, the gap between germline ends came to 9 bases. This CDR3 has 15 amino acids. Germline V gene sequence: CDR1 MNHEY, CDR2 SVGEGT.

The chain links TRBV6-2 or TRBV6-3 to TRBJ1-1; D gene ambiguous. The CDR3 is 15 amino acids. The germline CDR1 and CDR2 sequences are MNHEY and SVGEGT. Trimming took off 0 bases at V and 0 bases at J, with 8 bases between the two ends. The CDR3 DNA is TGTGCCAGCAGTTACTCGTGGGTCATGAACACTGAAGCTTTCTTT. Its protein product is CASSYSWVMNTEAFF.

The chain employs TRBV3-1 and TRBJ2-7, with TRBD2 matching over 7 bases. Per germline, CDR1 LGHDT and CDR2 YNNKEL (reference sequence). CDR3 size: 16 residues. V was pared by 0 bases and J by 2 bases, with 7 bases of the junction left unmatched. CDR3 sequence reads: CASSQDFGTTPYEQYF. In DNA, the CDR3 is TGTGCCAGCAGCCAAGATTTCGGGACTACTCCCTACGAGCAGTACTTC.

The chain is built from TRBV28 and TRBJ2-5; D gene ambiguous. The V gene lost 4 bases and the J gene lost 8 bases, with 11 bases spanning the gap. Germline V gene sequence: CDR1 MDHEN, CDR2 SYDVKM. This CDR3 is built from 12 residues. The DNA of the CDR3 is TGTGCCAGCAGTTCAGCCTCGGGTACCCAGTACTTC. Residues: CASSSASGTQYF.

The chain uses TRBV28 and TRBJ2-3, with a tentative D call TRBD2 (5 bases). The germline V and J ends were trimmed by 6 bases and 2 bases, with 12 bases remaining between them. Germline values: CDR1 MDHEN, CDR2 SYDVKM. This CDR3 is 14 amino acids long. In DNA, the CDR3 is TGTGCCAGCAGGCCCGGACTGAACACAGATACGCAGTATTTT. It translates to CASRPGLNTDTQYF.

For the CDR3, the DNA is TGTGCCAGCAGTTACTCGATAGGGCGCCTGAACAATGAGCAGTTCTTC. Protein: CASSYSIGRLNNEQFF. This chain links TRBV6-2 or TRBV6-3 with TRBJ2-1; D remains ambiguous. The length of the CDR3 is 16 residues. The germline CDR1 and CDR2 sequences are MNHEY and SVGEGT. Trimming cost V 0 bases and J 5 bases, with 14 bases left between them.

The chain joins TRBV6-2 or TRBV6-3 to TRBJ2-1; perhaps D is TRBD1 or TRBD2 (5 bases each). CDR3 length: 14 amino acids. With 0 bases removed from V and 6 bases from J, the gap between germline ends came to 9 bases. Germline CDR1 is MNHEY and CDR2 is SVGEGT. The CDR3 reads CASSYSKGSNEQFF. CDR3 bases: TGTGCCAGCAGTTACTCGAAGGGGAGCAATGAGCAGTTCTTC.

The gene calls are TRBV6-2 or TRBV6-3 and TRBJ2-1; 12 positions agree with TRBD2. Germline values: CDR1 MNHEY, CDR2 SVGEGT. The CDR3 is 17 amino acids. V dropped 5 bases and J dropped 0; count of bases not matched to a gene: 5. DNA for the CDR3: TGTGCCAGCAGTCCCGGACTAGCGGGAATCTCCTACAATGAGCAGTTCTTC. This encodes CASSPGLAGISYNEQFF.